A selection of T cell receptor beta chains follows, all from one sample in a study of T-cell reconstitution after alpha-beta-depleted transplantation in children. TCRdb called the PCR reads again in MiXCR, with one record for every CDR3 protein. The sample lists under 450,000 distinct CDR3 sequences; about 14% were seen once. The specimen comprised PBMCs, sampled from the stem cell graft. The receptors were sampled from a human donor who donated a stem cell graft to a child with Fanconi anemia. The CDR3 runs from the conserved cysteine through the conserved F or W. The order of the fields is clone size, D gene, V gene, J gene, CDR3 DNA, CDR3 protein. A D gene is named only where the DNA matches it firmly. Not every row has a clone size; where given, it reads once, few, many or a size class.

size: many
D: TRBD2
V: TRBV11-1
J: TRBJ2-3
DNA: TGTGCCAGCAGCTTAATCGTTGGTAGCGGGGGGATCACAGATACGCAGTATTTT
CDR3: CASSLIVGSGGITDTQYF

size: .
D: TRBD2
V: TRBV4-3
J: TRBJ2-1
DNA: TGCGCCAGCAGCCAAGCTGGGACTAGCGGGGCGTCCTCCTACAATGAGCAGTTCTTC
CDR3: CASSQAGTSGASSYNEQFF

size: many
D: .
V: TRBV20-1
J: TRBJ2-3
DNA: TGCAGTGCTATGGGGGGCCTTAAAAGCACAGATACGCAGTATTTT
CDR3: CSAMGGLKSTDTQYF

size: .
D: TRBD2
V: TRBV5-5
J: TRBJ2-2
DNA: TGTGCCAGCAGCCCTGGGTTGTCAGCGGGGAGCGGGGAGCTGTTTTTT
CDR3: CASSPGLSAGSGELFF

size: few
D: TRBD1
V: TRBV15
J: TRBJ1-2
DNA: TGTGCCACCAGCAGAGGGGACAGCTATGGCTACACCTTC
CDR3: CATSRGDSYGYTF

size: .
D: .
V: TRBV19
J: TRBJ2-1
DNA: TGTGCCAGTAGTGCGGACTTACCGATCTCCTACAATGAGCAGTTCTTC
CDR3: CASSADLPISYNEQFF

size: .
D: .
V: TRBV15
J: TRBJ1-2
DNA: TGTGCCACCAGCAGAGATCTGGGTGGCGCCAGGGGAATTTCTGGCTACACCTTC
CDR3: CATSRDLGGARGISGYTF

size: .
D: TRBD1
V: TRBV7-9
J: TRBJ2-7
DNA: TGTGCCAGCAGCAACGACAGGGCCTACGAGCAGTACTTC
CDR3: CASSNDRAYEQYF

size: .
D: .
V: TRBV5-1
J: TRBJ2-1
DNA: TGCGCCAGCAGCTTGGTAGGGGTGTATGAGCAGTTCTTC
CDR3: CASSLVGVYEQFF

size: few
D: .
V: TRBV5-1
J: TRBJ2-1
DNA: TGCGCCAGCAGCCTAATCCCTCGGGGGAGCAGTGGAAATGAGCAGTTCTTC
CDR3: CASSLIPRGSSGNEQFF

size: many
D: .
V: TRBV7-6
J: TRBJ2-3
DNA: TGTGCCAGCAGCTTAGGTTCAGGGGACGGGGGCACAGATACGCAGTATTTT
CDR3: CASSLGSGDGGTDTQYF

size: few
D: .
V: TRBV11-2
J: TRBJ2-5
DNA: TGTGCCAGCAGCCCACGGGGGACAGTCCAAGAGACCCAGTACTTC
CDR3: CASSPRGTVQETQYF

size: few
D: .
V: TRBV6-5
J: TRBJ1-5
DNA: TGTGCCAGCAGCCGAAGTGGGGGGCAGCCCCAGCATTTT
CDR3: CASSRSGGQPQHF

size: few
D: TRBD1
V: TRBV4-3
J: TRBJ2-3
DNA: TGCGCCAGCAGCCAAGATATCCCGGGACAGGGACGCCCGGATACGCAGTATTTT
CDR3: CASSQDIPGQGRPDTQYF

size: many
D: TRBD2
V: TRBV9
J: TRBJ2-1
DNA: TGTGCCAGCAGCGGAGGTCCGGGACTAGTGCTTGAGCAGTTCTTC
CDR3: CASSGGPGLVLEQFF

size: many
D: .
V: TRBV2
J: TRBJ1-1
DNA: TGTGCCAGCAGTGGGGCCGGCTTTGAAGCTTTCTTT
CDR3: CASSGAGFEAFF